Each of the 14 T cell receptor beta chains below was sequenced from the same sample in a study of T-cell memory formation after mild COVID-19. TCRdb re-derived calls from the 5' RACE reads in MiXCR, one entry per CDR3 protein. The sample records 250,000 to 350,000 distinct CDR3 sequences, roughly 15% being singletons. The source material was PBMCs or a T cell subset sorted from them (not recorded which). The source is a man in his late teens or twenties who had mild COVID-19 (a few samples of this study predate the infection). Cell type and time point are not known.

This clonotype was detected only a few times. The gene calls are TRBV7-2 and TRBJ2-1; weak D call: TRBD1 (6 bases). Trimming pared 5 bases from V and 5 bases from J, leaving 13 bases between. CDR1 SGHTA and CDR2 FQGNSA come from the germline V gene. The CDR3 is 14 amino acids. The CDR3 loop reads CASSLWTVDNEQFF. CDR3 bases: TGTGCCAGCAGCCTTTGGACAGTCGACAATGAGCAGTTCTTC.

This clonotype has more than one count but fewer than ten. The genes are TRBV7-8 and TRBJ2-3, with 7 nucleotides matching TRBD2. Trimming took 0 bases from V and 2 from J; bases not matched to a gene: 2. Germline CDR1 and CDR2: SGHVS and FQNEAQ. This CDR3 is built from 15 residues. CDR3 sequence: CASSLAGGITDTQYF. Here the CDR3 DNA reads TGTGCCAGCAGCTTAGCGGGGGGGATCACAGATACGCAGTATTTT.

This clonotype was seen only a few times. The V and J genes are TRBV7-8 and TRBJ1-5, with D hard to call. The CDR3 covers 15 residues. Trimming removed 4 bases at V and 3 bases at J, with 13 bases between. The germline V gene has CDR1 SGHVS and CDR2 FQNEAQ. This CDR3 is CASSSSGVFNQPQHF. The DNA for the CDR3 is TGTGCCAGCAGCTCGTCCGGGGTCTTCAATCAGCCCCAGCATTTT.

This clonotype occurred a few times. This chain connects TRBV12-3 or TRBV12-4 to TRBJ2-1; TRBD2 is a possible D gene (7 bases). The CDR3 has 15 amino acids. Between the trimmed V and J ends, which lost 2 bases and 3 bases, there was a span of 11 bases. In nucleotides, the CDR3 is TGTGCCAGCAGTTTACGAGGGGGGGTCTACAATGAGCAGTTCTTC. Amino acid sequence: CASSLRGGVYNEQFF.

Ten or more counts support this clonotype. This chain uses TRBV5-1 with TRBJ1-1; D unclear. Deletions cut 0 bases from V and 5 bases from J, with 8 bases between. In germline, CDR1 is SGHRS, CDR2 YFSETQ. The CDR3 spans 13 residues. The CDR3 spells CASSLAGRTEAFF. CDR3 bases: TGCGCCAGCAGCTTGGCTGGGCGAACTGAAGCTTTCTTT.

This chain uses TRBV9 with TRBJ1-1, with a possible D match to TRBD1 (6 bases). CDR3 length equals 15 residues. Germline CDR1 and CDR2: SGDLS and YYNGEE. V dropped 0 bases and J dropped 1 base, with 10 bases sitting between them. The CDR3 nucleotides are TGTGCCAGCAGCGTAGAGGCAGGGGCGAACACTGAAGCTTTCTTT. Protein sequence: CASSVEAGANTEAFF.

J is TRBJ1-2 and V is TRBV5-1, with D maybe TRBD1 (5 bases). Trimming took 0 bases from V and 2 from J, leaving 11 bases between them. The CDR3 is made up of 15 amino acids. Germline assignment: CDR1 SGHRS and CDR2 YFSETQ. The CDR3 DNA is TGCGCCAGCAGCTTGGATGGACATACCAACTATGGCTACACCTTC. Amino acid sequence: CASSLDGHTNYGYTF.

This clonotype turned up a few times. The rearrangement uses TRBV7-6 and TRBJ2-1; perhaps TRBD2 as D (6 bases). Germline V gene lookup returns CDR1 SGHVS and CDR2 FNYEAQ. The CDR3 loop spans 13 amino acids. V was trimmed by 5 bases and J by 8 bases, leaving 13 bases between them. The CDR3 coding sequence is TGTGCCAGCAGCCCCGCATGGGGGGATGAGCAGTTCTTC. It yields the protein CASSPAWGDEQFF. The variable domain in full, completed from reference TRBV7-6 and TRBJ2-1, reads GAGVSQSPRYKVTKRGQDVALRCDPISGHVSLYWYRQALGQGPEFLTYFNYEAQQDKSGLPNDRFSAERPEGSISTLTIQRTEQRDSAMYRCASSPAWGDEQFFGPGTRLTVL.

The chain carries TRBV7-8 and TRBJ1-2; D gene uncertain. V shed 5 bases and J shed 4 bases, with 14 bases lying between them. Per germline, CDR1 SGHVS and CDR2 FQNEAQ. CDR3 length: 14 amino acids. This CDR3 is CASSLSLGGYGYTF. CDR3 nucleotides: TGTGCCAGCAGCCTGTCGCTGGGCGGCTATGGCTACACCTTC.

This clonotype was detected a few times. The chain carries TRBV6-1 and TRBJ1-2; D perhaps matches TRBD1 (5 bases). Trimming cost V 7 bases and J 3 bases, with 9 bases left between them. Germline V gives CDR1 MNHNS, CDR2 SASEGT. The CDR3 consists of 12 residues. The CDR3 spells CASITGYYGYTF. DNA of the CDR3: TGTGCCAGCATCACAGGCTACTATGGCTACACCTTC.

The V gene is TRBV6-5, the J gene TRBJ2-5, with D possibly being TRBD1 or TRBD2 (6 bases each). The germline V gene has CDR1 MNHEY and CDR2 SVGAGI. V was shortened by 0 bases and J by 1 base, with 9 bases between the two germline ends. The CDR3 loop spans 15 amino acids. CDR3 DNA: TGTGCCAGCAGTTACTCCGGGGGCCTCCAAGAGACCCAGTACTTC. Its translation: CASSYSGGLQETQYF.

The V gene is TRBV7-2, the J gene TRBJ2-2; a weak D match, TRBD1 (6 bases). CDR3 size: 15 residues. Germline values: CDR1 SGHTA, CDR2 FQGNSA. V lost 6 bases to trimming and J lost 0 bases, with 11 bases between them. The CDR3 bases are TGTGCCAGCAGAGAACAGGGCACGAACACCGGGGAGCTGTTTTTT. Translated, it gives CASREQGTNTGELFF.

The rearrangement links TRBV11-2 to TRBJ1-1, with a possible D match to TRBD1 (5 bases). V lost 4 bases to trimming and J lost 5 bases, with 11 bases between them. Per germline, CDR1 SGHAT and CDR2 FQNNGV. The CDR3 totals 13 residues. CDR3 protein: CASSSHQGTEAFF. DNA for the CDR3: TGTGCCAGCAGCTCCCACCAGGGTACTGAAGCTTTCTTT. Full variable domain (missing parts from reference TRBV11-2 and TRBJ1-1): EAGVAQSPRYKIIEKRQSVAFWCNPISGHATLYWYQQILGQGPKLLIQFQNNGVVDDSQLPKDRFSAERLKGVDSTLKIQPAKLEDSAVYLCASSSHQGTEAFFGQGTRLTVV.

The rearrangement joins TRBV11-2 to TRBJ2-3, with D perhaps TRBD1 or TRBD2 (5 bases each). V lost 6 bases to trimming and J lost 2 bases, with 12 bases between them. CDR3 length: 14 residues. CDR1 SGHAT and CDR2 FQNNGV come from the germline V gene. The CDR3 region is CASRSGTHTDTQYF. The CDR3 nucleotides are TGTGCCAGCAGATCCGGGACCCACACAGATACGCAGTATTTT.